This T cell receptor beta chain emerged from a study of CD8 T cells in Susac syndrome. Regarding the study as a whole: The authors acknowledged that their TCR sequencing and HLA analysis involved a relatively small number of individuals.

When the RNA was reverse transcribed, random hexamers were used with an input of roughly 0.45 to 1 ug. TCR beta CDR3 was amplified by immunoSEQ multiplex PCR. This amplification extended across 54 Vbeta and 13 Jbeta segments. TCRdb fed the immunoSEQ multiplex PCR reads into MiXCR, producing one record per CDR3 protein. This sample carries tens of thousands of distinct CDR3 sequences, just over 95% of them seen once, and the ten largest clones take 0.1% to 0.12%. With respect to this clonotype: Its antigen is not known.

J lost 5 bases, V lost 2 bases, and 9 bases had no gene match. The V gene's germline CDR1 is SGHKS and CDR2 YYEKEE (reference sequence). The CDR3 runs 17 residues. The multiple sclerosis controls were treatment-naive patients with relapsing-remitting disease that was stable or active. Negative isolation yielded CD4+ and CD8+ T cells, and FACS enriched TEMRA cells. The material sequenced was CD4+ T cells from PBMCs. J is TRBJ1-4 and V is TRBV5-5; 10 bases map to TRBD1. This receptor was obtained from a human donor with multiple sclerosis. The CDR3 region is CASSLETGGRTNEKLFF. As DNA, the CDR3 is TGTGCCAGCAGCTTAGAGACAGGGGGCAGGACGAATGAAAAACTGTTTTTT.